This T cell receptor beta chain was identified in a study of blood T cells in healthy people across ages. Across the whole study: About one barcoded beta molecule per two T cells was captured by template switching. General study findings and limits: Age showed a roughly linear inverse relationship with TCR beta diversity per million T cells. Long-lived donors carried more naive CD4+ cells and greater diversity than aged donors. In the absence of known donor CMV status, changes in expanded clonotypes were possibly confounded.

Next came a second PCR, run for roughly 6 to 11 cycles, which used a sample-barcoded 5' primer along with a J-beta primer mix. Each CDR3 protein is one row after TCRdb ran MiXCR on the 5' RACE reads. The table records about 650,000 distinct CDR3 sequences, around 32% of them present only once. The CDR3 is 15 amino acids. The V end was cut by 2 bases, the J end by 6 bases, with 16 bases between. CDR1 and CDR2 from the germline V gene are MNHNS and SASEGT. This clonotype was detected many times. The antigen is undetermined. The origin of this receptor is a woman at least 80 years old in good health. The source material was blood. The rearrangement links TRBV6-1 to TRBJ1-2, with D perhaps matching TRBD1 (5 bases). Here the CDR3 reads CASSETGVRANGYTF. The CDR3 DNA is TGTGCCAGCAGTGAAACGGGTGTCAGGGCGAATGGCTACACCTTC.